This T cell receptor (beta chain) was identified during a study of T cells in Graves' hyperthyroidism and ophthalmopathy. This clonotype was found many times. TCR beta CDR3 region amplification was performed from RNA transcripts. The HTBI primer set was used in a first-round RT-PCR of the TCR CDR3. A single record per CDR3 protein comes from TCRdb applying MiXCR to the multiplex PCR reads. The table includes hundreds of thousands of distinct CDR3 sequences, about 43% detected once. Per germline, CDR1 SEHNR and CDR2 FQNEAQ (reference sequence). The CDR3 is 13 amino acids. V was shortened by 3 bases and J by 7 bases, with 7 bases between the two germline ends.

The specimen sequenced was peripheral blood or thyroid tissue (not recorded which). The source is a woman between 18 and 29 years old with Graves' hyperthyroidism. The chain is built from TRBV7-9 and TRBJ1-6, with unresolved D. The CDR3 spells CASSFAGNSPLHF. The CDR3 bases are TGTGCCAGCAGCTTCGCTGGGAATTCACCCCTCCACTTT.